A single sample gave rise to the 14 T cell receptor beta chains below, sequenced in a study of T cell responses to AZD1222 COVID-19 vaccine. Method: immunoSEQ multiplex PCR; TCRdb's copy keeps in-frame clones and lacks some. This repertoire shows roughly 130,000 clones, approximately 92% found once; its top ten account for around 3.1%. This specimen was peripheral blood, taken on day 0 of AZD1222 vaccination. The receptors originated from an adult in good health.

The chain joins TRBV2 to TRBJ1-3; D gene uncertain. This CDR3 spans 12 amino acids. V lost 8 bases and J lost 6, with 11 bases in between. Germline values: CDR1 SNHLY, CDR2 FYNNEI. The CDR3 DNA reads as TGTGCCAGCGGGCAGGTCGCAAACACCATATATTTT. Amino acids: CASGQVANTIYF.

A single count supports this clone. The CDR3: CAWAGLAGVGETQYF. The CDR3 bases are TGTGCCTGGGCTGGACTAGCGGGGGTCGGGGAGACCCAGTACTTC. The V and J genes are TRBV30 and TRBJ2-5; 13 bases are shared with TRBD2. The CDR3 is 15 amino acids. With V trimmed by 5 bases and J by 5 bases, 8 bases remained unmatched. Per the germline V gene, CDR1 is GTSNPN and CDR2 is SVGIG (reference sequence).

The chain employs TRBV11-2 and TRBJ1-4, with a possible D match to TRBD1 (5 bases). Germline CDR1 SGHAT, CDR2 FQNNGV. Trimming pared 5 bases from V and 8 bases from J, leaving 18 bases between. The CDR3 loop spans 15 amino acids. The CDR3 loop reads CASSALEGRGEKLFF. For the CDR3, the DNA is TGTGCCAGCAGCGCCCTGGAAGGGAGGGGCGAAAAACTGTTTTTT.

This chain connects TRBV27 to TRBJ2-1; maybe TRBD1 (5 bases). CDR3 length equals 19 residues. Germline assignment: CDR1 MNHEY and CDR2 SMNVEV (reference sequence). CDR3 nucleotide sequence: TGTGCTTCACACCATCAGGCAGGGCCAACCCGAACGAACTACAATGAGCAGTTCTTC. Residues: CASHHQAGPTRTNYNEQFF.

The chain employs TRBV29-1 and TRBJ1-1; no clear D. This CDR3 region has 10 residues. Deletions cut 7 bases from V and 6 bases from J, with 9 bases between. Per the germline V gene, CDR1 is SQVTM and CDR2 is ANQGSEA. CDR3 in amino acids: CSAAHAEAFF. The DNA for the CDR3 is TGCAGCGCTGCTCACGCTGAAGCTTTCTTT.

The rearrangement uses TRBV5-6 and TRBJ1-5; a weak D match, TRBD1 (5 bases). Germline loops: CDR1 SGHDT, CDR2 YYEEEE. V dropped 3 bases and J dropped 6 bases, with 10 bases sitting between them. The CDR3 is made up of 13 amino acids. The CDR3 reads CASSSGLSQPQHF. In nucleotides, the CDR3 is TGTGCCAGCAGCTCGGGACTCTCTCAGCCCCAGCATTTT.

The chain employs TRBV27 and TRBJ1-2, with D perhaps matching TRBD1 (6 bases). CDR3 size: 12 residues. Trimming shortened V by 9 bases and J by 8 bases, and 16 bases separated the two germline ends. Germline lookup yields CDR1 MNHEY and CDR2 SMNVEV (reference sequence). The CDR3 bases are TGTGCCAGTTACAGGGTTCTTGAGGGCTACACCTTC. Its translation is CASYRVLEGYTF.

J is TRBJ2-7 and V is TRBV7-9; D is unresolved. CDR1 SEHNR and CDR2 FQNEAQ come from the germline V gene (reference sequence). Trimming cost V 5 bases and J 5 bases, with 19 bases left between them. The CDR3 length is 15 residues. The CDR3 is CASSPPFRVSNEQYF. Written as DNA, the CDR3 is TGTGCCAGCAGCCCCCCTTTTCGGGTTTCCAACGAGCAGTACTTC.

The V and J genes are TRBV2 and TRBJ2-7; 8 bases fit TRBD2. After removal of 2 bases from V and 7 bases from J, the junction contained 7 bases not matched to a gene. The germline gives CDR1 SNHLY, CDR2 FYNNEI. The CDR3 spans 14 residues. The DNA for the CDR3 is TGTGCCAGCAGTGAAAGGCGGGAGGTTGGTGAGCAGTACTTC. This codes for CASSERREVGEQYF.

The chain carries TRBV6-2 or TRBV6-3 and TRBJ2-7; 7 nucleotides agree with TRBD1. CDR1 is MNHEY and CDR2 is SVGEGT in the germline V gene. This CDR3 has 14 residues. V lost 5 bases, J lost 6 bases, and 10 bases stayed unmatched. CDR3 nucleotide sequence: TGTGCCAGCAGTAGACAGGGACCCCCAGCCGAGCAGTACTTC. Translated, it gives CASSRQGPPAEQYF.

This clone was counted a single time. The CDR3 protein is CASSYGGTKGETQYF. DNA for the CDR3: TGTGCCAGCAGTTACGGGGGCACTAAGGGGGAGACCCAGTACTTC. The chain joins TRBV6-5 to TRBJ2-5; the D gene is possibly TRBD1 (6 bases). Germline V CDR1 and CDR2: MNHEY, SVGAGI. The CDR3 length is 15 residues. The V and J ends lost 2 bases and 5 bases respectively, with 15 bases between them.

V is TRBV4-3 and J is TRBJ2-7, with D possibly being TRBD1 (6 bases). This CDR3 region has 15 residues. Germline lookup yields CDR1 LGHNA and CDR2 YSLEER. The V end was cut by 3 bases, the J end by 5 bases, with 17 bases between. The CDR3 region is CASSHSRGIPNEQYF. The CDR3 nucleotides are TGCGCCAGCAGCCACTCAAGGGGGATACCTAACGAGCAGTACTTC.

The CDR3 nucleotides are TGTGCCAGTGACTCTGGGGCCAACGTCCTGACTTTC. Its protein is CASDSGANVLTF. V is TRBV7-2 and J is TRBJ2-6; D call uncertain. V lost 9 bases, J lost 0 bases, and 3 bases lay in between. The CDR3 is made up of 12 amino acids. Germline values: CDR1 SGHTA, CDR2 FQGNSA. Based on the CDR3 plus reference TRBV7-2 and TRBJ2-6, the full variable domain is GAGVSQSPSNKVTEKGKDVELRCDPISGHTALYWYRQSLGQGLEFLIYFQGNSAPDKSGLPSDRFSAERTGGSVSTLTIQRTQQEDSAVYLCASDSGANVLTFGAGSRLTVL.

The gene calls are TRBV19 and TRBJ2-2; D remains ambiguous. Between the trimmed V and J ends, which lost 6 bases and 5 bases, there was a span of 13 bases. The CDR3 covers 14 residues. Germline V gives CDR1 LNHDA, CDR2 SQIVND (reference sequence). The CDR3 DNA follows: TGTGCCAGTAGCGCCGGGTGGATGACCGGGGAGCTGTTTTTT. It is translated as CASSAGWMTGELFF.